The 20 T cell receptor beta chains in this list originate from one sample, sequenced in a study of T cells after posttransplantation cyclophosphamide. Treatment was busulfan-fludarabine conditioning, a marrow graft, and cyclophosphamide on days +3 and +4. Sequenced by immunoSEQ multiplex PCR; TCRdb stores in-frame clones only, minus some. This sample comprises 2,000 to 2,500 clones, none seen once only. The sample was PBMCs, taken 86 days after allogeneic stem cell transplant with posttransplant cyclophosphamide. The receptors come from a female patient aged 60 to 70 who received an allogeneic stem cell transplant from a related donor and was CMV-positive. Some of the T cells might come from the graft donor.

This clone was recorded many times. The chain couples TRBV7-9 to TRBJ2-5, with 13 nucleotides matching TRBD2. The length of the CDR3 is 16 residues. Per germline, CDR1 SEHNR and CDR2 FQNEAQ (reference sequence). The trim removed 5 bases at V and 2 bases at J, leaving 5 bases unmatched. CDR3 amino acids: CASSPRGLAGQETQYF. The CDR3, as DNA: TGTGCCAGCAGCCCCCGGGGACTAGCGGGGCAAGAGACCCAGTACTTC. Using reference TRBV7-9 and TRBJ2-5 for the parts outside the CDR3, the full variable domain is DTGVSQNPRHKITKRGQNVTFRCDPISEHNRLYWYRQTLGQGPEFLTYFQNEAQLEKSRLLSDRFSAERPKGSFSTLEIQRTEQGDSAMYLCASSPRGLAGQETQYFGPGTRLLVL.

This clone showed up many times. The CDR3, as DNA: TGTGCCTGGAGTGTACGGCCAGCGGGAGGCGAGCAGTACTTC. Its translation is CAWSVRPAGGEQYF. The J gene is TRBJ2-7, the V gene TRBV30; 9 bases match TRBD2. Trimming at V came to 0 bases and at J to 6 bases, leaving 6 bases not matched to a gene. Germline lookup yields CDR1 GTSNPN and CDR2 SVGIG (reference sequence). This CDR3 contains 14 residues.

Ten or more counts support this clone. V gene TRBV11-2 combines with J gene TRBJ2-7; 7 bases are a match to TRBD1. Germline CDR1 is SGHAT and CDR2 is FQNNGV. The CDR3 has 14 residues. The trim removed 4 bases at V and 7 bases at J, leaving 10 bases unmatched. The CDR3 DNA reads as TGTGCCAGCAGCTATGACAGGGTTGGTGGGGAGCAGTACTTC. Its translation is CASSYDRVGGEQYF.

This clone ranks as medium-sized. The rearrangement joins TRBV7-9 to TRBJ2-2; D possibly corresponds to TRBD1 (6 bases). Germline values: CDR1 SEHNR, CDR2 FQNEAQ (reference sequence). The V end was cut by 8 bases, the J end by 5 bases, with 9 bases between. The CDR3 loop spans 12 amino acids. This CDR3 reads CASYRETGELFF. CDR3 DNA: TGTGCCAGCTACAGGGAAACCGGGGAGCTGTTTTTT.

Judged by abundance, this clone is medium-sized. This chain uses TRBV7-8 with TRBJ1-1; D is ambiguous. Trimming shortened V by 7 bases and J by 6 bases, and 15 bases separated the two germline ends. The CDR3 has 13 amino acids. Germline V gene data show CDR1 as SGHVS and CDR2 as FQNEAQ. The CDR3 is CASIDWRSSEAFF. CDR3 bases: TGTGCCAGCATTGACTGGAGAAGCTCTGAAGCTTTCTTT.

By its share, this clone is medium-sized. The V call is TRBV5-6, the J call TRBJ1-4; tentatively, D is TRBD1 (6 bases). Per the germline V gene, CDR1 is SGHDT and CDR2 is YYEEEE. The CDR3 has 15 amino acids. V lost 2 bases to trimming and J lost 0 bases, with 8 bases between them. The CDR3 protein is CASSLQGSTNEKLFF. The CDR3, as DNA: TGTGCCAGCAGCTTACAGGGATCAACTAATGAAAAACTGTTTTTT.

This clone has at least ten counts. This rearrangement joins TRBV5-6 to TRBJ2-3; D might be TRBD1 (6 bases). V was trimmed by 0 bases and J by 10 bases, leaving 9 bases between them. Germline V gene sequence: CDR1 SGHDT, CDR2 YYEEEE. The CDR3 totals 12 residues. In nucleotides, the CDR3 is TGTGCCAGCAGCTTGGGAGGGGGTGCGCAGTATTTT. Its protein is CASSLGGGAQYF.

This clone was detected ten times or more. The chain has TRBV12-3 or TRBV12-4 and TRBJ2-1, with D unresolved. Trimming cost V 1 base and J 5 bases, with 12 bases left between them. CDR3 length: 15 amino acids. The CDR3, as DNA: TGTGCCAGCAGTTTAGTAGTCCGGTCCCACAATGAGCAGTTCTTC. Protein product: CASSLVVRSHNEQFF.

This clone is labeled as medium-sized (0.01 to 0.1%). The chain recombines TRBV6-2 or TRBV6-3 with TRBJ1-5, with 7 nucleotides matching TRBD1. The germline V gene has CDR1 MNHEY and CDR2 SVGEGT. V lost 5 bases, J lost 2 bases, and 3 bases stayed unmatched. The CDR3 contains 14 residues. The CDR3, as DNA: TGTGCCAGCAGTATAGACAGGGGCAATCAGCCCCAGCATTTT. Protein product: CASSIDRGNQPQHF.

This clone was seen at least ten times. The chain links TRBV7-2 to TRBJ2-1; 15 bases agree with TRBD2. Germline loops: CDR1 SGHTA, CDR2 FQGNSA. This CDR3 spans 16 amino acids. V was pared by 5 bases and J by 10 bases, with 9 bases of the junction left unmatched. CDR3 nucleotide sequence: TGTGCCAGCAGCCCACAAAGGACTAGCGGGAGGGGGGAGCAGTTCTTC. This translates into CASSPQRTSGRGEQFF.

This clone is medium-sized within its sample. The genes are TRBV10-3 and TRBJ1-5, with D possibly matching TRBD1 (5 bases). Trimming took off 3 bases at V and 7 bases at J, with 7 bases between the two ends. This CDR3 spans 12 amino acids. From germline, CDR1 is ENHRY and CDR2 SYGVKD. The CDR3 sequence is CAISDQGQPQHF. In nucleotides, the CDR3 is TGTGCCATCAGTGATCAGGGCCAGCCCCAGCATTTT.

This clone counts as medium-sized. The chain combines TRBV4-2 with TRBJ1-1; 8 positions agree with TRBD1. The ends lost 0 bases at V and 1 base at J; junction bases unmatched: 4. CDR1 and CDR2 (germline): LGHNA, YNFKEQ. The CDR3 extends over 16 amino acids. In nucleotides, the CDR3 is TGTGCCAGCAGCCAAGAGGGACAGGCGAAGAACACTGAAGCTTTCTTT. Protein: CASSQEGQAKNTEAFF.

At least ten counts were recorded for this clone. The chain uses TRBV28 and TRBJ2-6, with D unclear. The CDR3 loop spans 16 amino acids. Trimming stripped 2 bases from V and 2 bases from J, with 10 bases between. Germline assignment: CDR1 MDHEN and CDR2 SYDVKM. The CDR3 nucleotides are TGTGCCAGCAGTTTACTAGTGGGTACTGGGGCCAACGTCCTGACTTTC. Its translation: CASSLLVGTGANVLTF.

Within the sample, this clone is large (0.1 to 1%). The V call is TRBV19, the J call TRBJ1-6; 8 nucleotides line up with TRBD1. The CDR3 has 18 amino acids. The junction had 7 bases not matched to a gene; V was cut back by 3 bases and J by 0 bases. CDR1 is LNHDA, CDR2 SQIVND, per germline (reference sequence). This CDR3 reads CASSMGTGSGSYNSPLHF. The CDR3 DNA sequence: TGTGCCAGTAGTATGGGGACAGGAAGCGGCTCCTATAATTCACCCCTCCACTTT.

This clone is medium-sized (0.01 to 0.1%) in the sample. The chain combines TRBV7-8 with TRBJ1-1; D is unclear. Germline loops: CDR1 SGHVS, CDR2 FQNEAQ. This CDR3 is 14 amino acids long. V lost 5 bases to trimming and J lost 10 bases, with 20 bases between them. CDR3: CASSTERLPPIAFF. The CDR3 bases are TGTGCCAGCAGCACCGAGCGGCTCCCCCCTATAGCTTTCTTT.

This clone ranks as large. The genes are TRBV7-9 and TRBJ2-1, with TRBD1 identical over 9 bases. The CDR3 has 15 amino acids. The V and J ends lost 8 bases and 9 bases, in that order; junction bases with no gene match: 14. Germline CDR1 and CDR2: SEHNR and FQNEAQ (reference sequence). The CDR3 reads CASESGTGKASEQFF. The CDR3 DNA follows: TGTGCCAGCGAGTCCGGGACAGGGAAGGCAAGTGAGCAGTTCTTC.

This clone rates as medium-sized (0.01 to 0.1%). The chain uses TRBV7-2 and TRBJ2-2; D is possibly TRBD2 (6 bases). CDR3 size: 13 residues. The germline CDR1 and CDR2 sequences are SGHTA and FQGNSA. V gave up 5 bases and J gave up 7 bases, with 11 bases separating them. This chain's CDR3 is CASSGGFVGELFF. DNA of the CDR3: TGTGCCAGCAGCGGGGGGTTCGTCGGGGAGCTGTTTTTT.

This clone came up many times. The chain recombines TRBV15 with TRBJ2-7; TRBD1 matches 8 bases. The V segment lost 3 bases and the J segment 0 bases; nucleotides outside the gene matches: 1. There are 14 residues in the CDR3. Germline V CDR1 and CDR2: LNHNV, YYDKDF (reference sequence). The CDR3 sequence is CATSRDRASYEQYF. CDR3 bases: TGTGCCACCAGCAGGGACAGGGCCTCCTACGAGCAGTACTTC.

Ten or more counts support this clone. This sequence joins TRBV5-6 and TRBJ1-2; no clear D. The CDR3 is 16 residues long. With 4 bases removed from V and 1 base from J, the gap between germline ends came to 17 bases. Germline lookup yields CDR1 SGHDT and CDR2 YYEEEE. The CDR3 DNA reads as TGTGCCAGCAGCCCGGGTTGGCCGGAACGTAACTATGGCTACACCTTC. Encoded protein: CASSPGWPERNYGYTF.

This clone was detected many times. The CDR3 loop is CAWTSAGLGQKLFF. Here the CDR3 DNA reads TGTGCCTGGACCTCGGCCGGGTTGGGGCAAAAACTGTTTTTT. This chain links TRBV30 with TRBJ1-4; perhaps TRBD1 as D (5 bases). CDR1 is GTSNPN, CDR2 SVGIG, per germline (reference sequence). CDR3 length: 14 residues. V was shortened by 4 bases and J by 9 bases, with 18 bases between the two germline ends.